The rows below give T cell receptor beta chains drawn from one sample of a study of pediatric ulcerative colitis. Measured with immunoSEQ multiplex PCR; TCRdb has only the in-frame clones, and not every one. Seen here are under 45,000 clones, around four fifths observed once, and the top ten hold more than 20%. Sequences were obtained from blood. Receptors were obtained from a girl aged 10 to 17 with moderate ulcerative colitis. The CDR3 runs from the conserved cysteine through the conserved F or W. Fields, in order: V gene, clone size, J gene, D gene, CDR3 protein, CDR3 DNA. The D gene is left open where the match is weak. A row's size may be missing; if present it is once, few, many or a size class.

v_gene: TRBV18; abundance: NA; j_gene: TRBJ1-5; d_gene: TRBD1; CDR3aa: CASSPSVASGQQNQPQHF; CDR3nt: TGTGCCAGCTCACCATCTGTGGCTTCGGGACAGCAAAATCAGCCCCAGCATTTT
v_gene: TRBV11-1; abundance: NA; j_gene: TRBJ2-7; d_gene: NA; CDR3aa: CASSFRDTYEQYF; CDR3nt: TGTGCCAGCAGCTTCCGGGACACCTACGAGCAGTACTTC
v_gene: TRBV5-4; abundance: NA; j_gene: TRBJ1-2; d_gene: TRBD1; CDR3aa: CASSGTRDRGHGYTF; CDR3nt: TGTGCCAGCAGCGGGACCCGGGACAGGGGACATGGCTACACCTTC
v_gene: TRBV6-7; abundance: NA; j_gene: TRBJ1-1; d_gene: NA; CDR3aa: CASSYSAGGVMNTEAFF; CDR3nt: TGTGCCAGCAGTTACTCCGCCGGGGGCGTCATGAACACTGAAGCTTTCTTT
v_gene: TRBV16; abundance: NA; j_gene: TRBJ1-1; d_gene: NA; CDR3aa: CASSRGAGNDEAFF; CDR3nt: TGTGCCAGCAGTCGGGGGGCGGGGAATGATGAAGCTTTCTTT
v_gene: TRBV19; abundance: once; j_gene: TRBJ2-7; d_gene: TRBD1; CDR3aa: CASSNRQGAHEQYF; CDR3nt: TGTGCCAGTAGTAATCGACAGGGTGCCCACGAGCAGTACTTC
v_gene: TRBV11-2; abundance: NA; j_gene: TRBJ1-1; d_gene: NA; CDR3aa: CASSLGRTTEAFF; CDR3nt: TGTGCCAGCAGCCTGGGCCGTACCACTGAAGCTTTCTTT
v_gene: TRBV19; abundance: NA; j_gene: TRBJ2-5; d_gene: NA; CDR3aa: CASSIFHSRPTETQYF; CDR3nt: TGTGCCAGTAGTATATTCCACTCGAGGCCCACGGAGACCCAGTACTTC
v_gene: TRBV19; abundance: NA; j_gene: TRBJ1-1; d_gene: NA; CDR3aa: CASNRGYTEAFF; CDR3nt: TGTGCCAGTAACCGGGGCTACACTGAAGCTTTCTTT
v_gene: TRBV4-2; abundance: NA; j_gene: TRBJ2-5; d_gene: NA; CDR3aa: CASSQVGRVEETQYF; CDR3nt: TGTGCCAGCAGCCAAGTCGGGAGAGTTGAAGAGACCCAGTACTTC
v_gene: TRBV7-2; abundance: NA; j_gene: TRBJ2-5; d_gene: NA; CDR3aa: CASSLAWTVGETQYF; CDR3nt: TGTGCCAGCAGCTTAGCATGGACCGTGGGGGAGACCCAGTACTTC
v_gene: TRBV7-2; abundance: NA; j_gene: TRBJ1-4; d_gene: NA; CDR3aa: CASSFDRLSEKLFF; CDR3nt: TGTGCCAGCAGCTTCGACAGATTAAGTGAAAAACTGTTTTTT
v_gene: TRBV5-4; abundance: NA; j_gene: TRBJ2-7; d_gene: TRBD2; CDR3aa: CATRLAGGHYEQYF; CDR3nt: TGTGCCACCCGCTTAGCGGGAGGGCACTACGAGCAGTACTTC
v_gene: TRBV27; abundance: NA; j_gene: TRBJ2-7; d_gene: NA; CDR3aa: CASSFAASDYEQYF; CDR3nt: TGTGCCAGCAGTTTTGCCGCTAGCGACTACGAGCAGTACTTC
v_gene: TRBV29-1; abundance: NA; j_gene: TRBJ1-3; d_gene: NA; CDR3aa: CSVEDRGSSGNTIYF; CDR3nt: TGCAGCGTTGAAGATCGGGGGAGCTCTGGAAACACCATATATTTT
v_gene: TRBV6-5; abundance: NA; j_gene: TRBJ1-2; d_gene: NA; CDR3aa: CASSYGDYGYTF; CDR3nt: TGTGCCAGCAGCTACGGGGACTATGGCTACACCTTC
v_gene: TRBV7-9; abundance: once; j_gene: TRBJ2-3; d_gene: NA; CDR3aa: CASSSRIGATDTQYF; CDR3nt: TGTGCCAGCAGCTCACGGATTGGAGCCACAGATACGCAGTATTTT
v_gene: TRBV10-3; abundance: NA; j_gene: TRBJ1-5; d_gene: NA; CDR3aa: CAIRPGLNSNQPQHF; CDR3nt: TGTGCCATCAGACCGGGACTGAATAGCAATCAGCCCCAGCATTTT
v_gene: TRBV11-1; abundance: NA; j_gene: TRBJ2-3; d_gene: NA; CDR3aa: CASSLAVVGSTDTQYF; CDR3nt: TGTGCCAGCAGCTTAGCGGTGGTCGGGAGCACAGATACGCAGTATTTT
v_gene: TRBV6-5; abundance: NA; j_gene: TRBJ1-2; d_gene: NA; CDR3aa: CASSYSSGIANYGYTF; CDR3nt: TGTGCCAGCAGTTACTCCTCAGGGATAGCTAACTATGGCTACACCTTC
v_gene: TRBV7-7; abundance: NA; j_gene: TRBJ1-1; d_gene: NA; CDR3aa: CASSFSVNTEAFF; CDR3nt: TGTGCTAGCAGCTTTTCAGTGAACACTGAAGCTTTCTTT
v_gene: TRBV2; abundance: NA; j_gene: TRBJ2-1; d_gene: NA; CDR3aa: CAVGGAARGSYNEQFF; CDR3nt: TGTGCCGTAGGAGGTGCCGCCCGTGGGTCCTACAATGAGCAGTTCTTC
v_gene: TRBV11-2; abundance: NA; j_gene: TRBJ2-7; d_gene: TRBD1; CDR3aa: CASSLDTGGSYEQYF; CDR3nt: TGTGCCAGCAGCTTAGATACAGGGGGAAGCTACGAGCAGTACTTC
v_gene: TRBV15; abundance: NA; j_gene: TRBJ2-5; d_gene: NA; CDR3aa: CATSRDVETQYF; CDR3nt: TGTGCCACCAGCAGAGATGTGGAGACCCAGTACTTC
v_gene: TRBV30; abundance: few; j_gene: TRBJ1-3; d_gene: NA; CDR3aa: CAWEGFSGNTIYF; CDR3nt: TGTGCCTGGGAGGGTTTCTCTGGAAACACCATATATTTT
v_gene: TRBV6-4; abundance: NA; j_gene: TRBJ2-2; d_gene: NA; CDR3aa: CASSTTGDSNGELFF; CDR3nt: TGTGCCAGCAGTACCACGGGGGACAGTAATGGGGAGCTGTTTTTT
v_gene: TRBV5-6; abundance: NA; j_gene: TRBJ2-2; d_gene: NA; CDR3aa: CASSRRPYRQSNTGELFF; CDR3nt: TGTGCCAGCAGTCGTCGACCCTATCGGCAGTCGAACACCGGGGAGCTGTTTTTT
v_gene: TRBV6-5; abundance: NA; j_gene: TRBJ2-2; d_gene: NA; CDR3aa: CASTSSVVFTGELFF; CDR3nt: TGTGCCAGCACCTCCTCTGTAGTCTTCACCGGGGAGCTGTTTTTT
v_gene: TRBV30; abundance: few; j_gene: TRBJ1-1; d_gene: NA; CDR3aa: CAWSIAENTEAFF; CDR3nt: TGTGCCTGGAGTATTGCAGAGAACACTGAAGCTTTCTTT
v_gene: TRBV5-4; abundance: NA; j_gene: TRBJ2-5; d_gene: NA; CDR3aa: CASSFSGPVETQYF; CDR3nt: NA
v_gene: TRBV29-1; abundance: NA; j_gene: TRBJ2-7; d_gene: TRBD1; CDR3aa: CSVGSSGGSGYEQYF; CDR3nt: TGCAGCGTTGGAAGTTCAGGGGGCAGTGGGTACGAGCAGTACTTC
v_gene: TRBV19; abundance: NA; j_gene: TRBJ1-1; d_gene: TRBD1; CDR3aa: CASSRQGVGTEAFF; CDR3nt: TGTGCCAGTAGTAGACAGGGGGTGGGCACTGAAGCTTTCTTT
v_gene: TRBV6-1; abundance: few; j_gene: TRBJ1-1; d_gene: NA; CDR3aa: CASTAGYAEAFF; CDR3nt: TGTGCCAGCACTGCAGGGTACGCTGAAGCTTTCTTT
v_gene: TRBV11-2; abundance: NA; j_gene: TRBJ2-2; d_gene: NA; CDR3aa: CASSLAGLGTGELFF; CDR3nt: TGTGCCAGCAGCTTAGCGGGACTCGGGACCGGGGAGCTGTTTTTT
v_gene: TRBV15; abundance: NA; j_gene: TRBJ2-7; d_gene: NA; CDR3aa: CATSFTMGPAEQYF; CDR3nt: TGTGCCACCAGCTTCACGATGGGACCCGCCGAGCAGTACTTC
v_gene: TRBV25-1; abundance: NA; j_gene: TRBJ1-1; d_gene: NA; CDR3aa: CASSGAANTEAFF; CDR3nt: TGTGCCAGCAGTGGGGCAGCTAACACTGAAGCTTTCTTT